This is a list of T cell receptor beta chains from one sample in a study of shared clonotypes between healthy human individuals. Assay: immunoSEQ multiplex PCR; the TCRdb copy retains only in-frame clones and omits some. This sample has around 600,000 clones, with approximately 95% found just once. Sequencing was done on a sample of naive CD8+ T cells sorted from blood. The receptors were gathered from a woman between 25 and 40 years old in good health. The conserved cysteine and the conserved F or W are not part of the CDR3 here. Each record gives: D gene, J gene, V gene, CDR3 protein. The D gene is left open where the match is weak.

NA | TRBJ1-1 | TRBV27 | ASSLGGNTEAF
NA | TRBJ2-7 | TRBV27 | ASSLSSRYEQY
TRBD1 | TRBJ1-2 | TRBV27 | ASSSRTTGGWGYGYT
NA | TRBJ2-3 | TRBV19 | ASSQGLSPSTDTQY
NA | TRBJ1-5 | TRBV19 | ASSILVGGATQH
TRBD1 | TRBJ2-7 | TRBV4-1 | ASSQVRQGTYEQY
TRBD2 | TRBJ2-1 | TRBV12-5 | ASGPSGRTYNEQF
NA | TRBJ2-7 | TRBV2 | ASSTRVGEAYEQY
TRBD1 | TRBJ1-1 | TRBV10-1 | ASREDREGGTEAF
NA | TRBJ2-7 | TRBV19 | ASSIDHEGPEQY
NA | TRBJ1-5 | TRBV7-9 | ASSSGPSNQPQH
NA | TRBJ2-1 | TRBV10-3 | AISEWPGYEQF
NA | TRBJ1-1 | TRBV14 | ASSSGGHTEAF
NA | TRBJ2-7 | TRBV6-6 | ASSYQDYYYEQY
TRBD2 | TRBJ2-7 | TRBV25-1 | ASSESGLHEQY
NA | TRBJ1-5 | TRBV19 | ASAHLFSNQPQH
TRBD2 | TRBJ2-7 | TRBV2 | ASKTSGRYEQY
TRBD1 | TRBJ1-5 | TRBV4-1 | ASSQDRGPNQPQH
TRBD1 | TRBJ1-1 | TRBV11-2 | ASSQGGTEAF
TRBD1 | TRBJ1-5 | TRBV7-9 | ASRAGGSNQPQH
TRBD2 | TRBJ2-7 | TRBV27 | ASSPTSAYEQY
TRBD1 | NA | TRBV30 | ALGQSYEQY
TRBD2 | TRBJ2-1 | TRBV7-9 | ASSPPRAGGGYNEQF
NA | TRBJ1-2 | TRBV7-2 | ASRPLGAWYGYT
NA | TRBJ2-7 | TRBV2 | ASRDDTGYEQY
TRBD2 | TRBJ2-7 | TRBV6-6 | ASSYMERDYYEQY
NA | TRBJ2-7 | TRBV10-1 | ASSEGLESYEQY
TRBD1 | TRBJ2-7 | TRBV27 | ASSFLGQAFEQY
TRBD2 | TRBJ2-7 | TRBV27 | ASSFSGRSSYEQY
TRBD1 | TRBJ2-7 | TRBV4-1 | ASSPLFTGAYEQY
TRBD1 | TRBJ1-2 | TRBV9 | ASSHGQGASGYT
TRBD2 | TRBJ2-4 | TRBV29-1 | SVEDTSGNIQY
NA | TRBJ2-7 | TRBV28 | ASSSLSGTVYEQY
NA | TRBJ1-5 | TRBV7-9 | ASSPSTGNQPQH
NA | TRBJ2-7 | TRBV2 | ASSERLYEQY
NA | TRBJ1-2 | TRBV5-6 | ASSSWGGAYGYT
TRBD1 | TRBJ2-7 | TRBV28 | ASSYGTGVHEQY
NA | TRBJ1-3 | TRBV29-1 | SVAVLSGNTIY